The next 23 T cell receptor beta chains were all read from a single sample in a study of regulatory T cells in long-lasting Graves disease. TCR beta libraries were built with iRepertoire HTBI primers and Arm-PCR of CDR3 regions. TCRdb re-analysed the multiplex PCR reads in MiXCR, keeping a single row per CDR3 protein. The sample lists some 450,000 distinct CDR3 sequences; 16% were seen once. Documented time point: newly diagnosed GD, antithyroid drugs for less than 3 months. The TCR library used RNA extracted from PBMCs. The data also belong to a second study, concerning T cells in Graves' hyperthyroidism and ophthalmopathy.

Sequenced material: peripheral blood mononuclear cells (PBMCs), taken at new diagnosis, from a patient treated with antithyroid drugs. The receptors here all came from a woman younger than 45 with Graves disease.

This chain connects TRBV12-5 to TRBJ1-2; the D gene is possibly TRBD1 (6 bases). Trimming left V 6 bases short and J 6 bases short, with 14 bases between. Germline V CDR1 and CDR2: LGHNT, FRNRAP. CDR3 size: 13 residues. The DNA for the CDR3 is TGTGCTAGTGGCTCCCTTGAGGGGGATGGCTACACCTTC. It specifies CASGSLEGDGYTF.

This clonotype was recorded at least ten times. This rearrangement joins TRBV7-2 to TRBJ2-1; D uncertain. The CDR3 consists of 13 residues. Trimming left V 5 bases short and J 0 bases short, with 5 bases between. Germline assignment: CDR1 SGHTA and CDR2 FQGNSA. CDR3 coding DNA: TGTGCCAGCAGCCTCACCTCCTACAATGAGCAGTTCTTC. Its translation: CASSLTSYNEQFF.

CDR3 amino acids: CASSYSAGQGADTQYF. The DNA of the CDR3 is TGTGCCAGCAGCTACTCCGCCGGACAGGGTGCAGATACGCAGTATTTT. The chain carries TRBV6-1 and TRBJ2-3, with 8 nucleotides matching TRBD1. The junction had 12 bases not matched to a gene; V was cut back by 6 bases and J by 4 bases. The CDR3 contains 16 residues. Germline assignment: CDR1 MNHNS and CDR2 SASEGT.

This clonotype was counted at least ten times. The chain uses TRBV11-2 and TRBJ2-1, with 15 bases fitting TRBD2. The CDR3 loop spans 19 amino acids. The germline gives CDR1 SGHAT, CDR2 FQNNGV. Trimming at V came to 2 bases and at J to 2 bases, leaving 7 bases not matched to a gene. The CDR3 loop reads CASSLSWTSGRAPYNEQFF. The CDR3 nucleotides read TGTGCCAGCAGCTTAAGTTGGACTAGCGGGAGGGCCCCCTACAATGAGCAGTTCTTC.

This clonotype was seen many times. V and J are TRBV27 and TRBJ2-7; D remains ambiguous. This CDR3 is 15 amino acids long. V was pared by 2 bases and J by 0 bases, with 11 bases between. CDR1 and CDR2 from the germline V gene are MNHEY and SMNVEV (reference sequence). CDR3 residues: CASSLTGYHSYEQYF. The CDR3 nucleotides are TGTGCCAGCAGTTTAACCGGATACCACTCCTACGAGCAGTACTTC.

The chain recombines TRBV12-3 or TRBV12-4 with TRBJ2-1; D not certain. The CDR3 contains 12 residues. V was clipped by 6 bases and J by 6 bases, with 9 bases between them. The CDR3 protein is CASSPRINEQFF. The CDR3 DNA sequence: TGTGCCAGCAGCCCCCGCATCAATGAGCAGTTCTTC.

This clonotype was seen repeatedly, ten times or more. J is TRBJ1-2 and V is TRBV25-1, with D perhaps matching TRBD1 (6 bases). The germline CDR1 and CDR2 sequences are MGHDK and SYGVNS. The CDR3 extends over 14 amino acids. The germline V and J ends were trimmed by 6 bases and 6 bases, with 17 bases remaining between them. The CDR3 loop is CASRDRYGEDGYTF. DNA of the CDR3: TGTGCCAGCAGAGACAGGTACGGTGAAGATGGCTACACCTTC.

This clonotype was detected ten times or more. CDR3 sequence: CASSYRDTGELFF. CDR3 bases: TGTGCCAGCAGCTACAGGGACACCGGGGAGCTGTTTTTT. The rearrangement links TRBV13 to TRBJ2-2; D perhaps matches TRBD1 (6 bases). V dropped 4 bases and J dropped 3 bases, with 6 bases sitting between them. The CDR3 contains 13 residues. CDR1 is PRHDT, CDR2 FYEKMQ, per germline (reference sequence).

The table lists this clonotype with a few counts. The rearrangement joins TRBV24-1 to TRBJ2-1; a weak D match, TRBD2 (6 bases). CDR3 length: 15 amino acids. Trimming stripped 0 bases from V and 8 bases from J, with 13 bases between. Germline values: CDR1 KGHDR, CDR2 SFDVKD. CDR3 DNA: TGTGCCACCAGTGATTTGCAGTTTAGCGGAGATGAGCAGTTCTTC. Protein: CATSDLQFSGDEQFF.

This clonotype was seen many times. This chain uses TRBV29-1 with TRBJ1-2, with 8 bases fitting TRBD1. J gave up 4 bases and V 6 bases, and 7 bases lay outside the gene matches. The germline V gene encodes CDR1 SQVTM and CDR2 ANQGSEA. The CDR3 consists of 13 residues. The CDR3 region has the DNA TGCAGCGTCGAAACAGGGGGTGTCTATGGCTACACCTTC. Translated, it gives CSVETGGVYGYTF.

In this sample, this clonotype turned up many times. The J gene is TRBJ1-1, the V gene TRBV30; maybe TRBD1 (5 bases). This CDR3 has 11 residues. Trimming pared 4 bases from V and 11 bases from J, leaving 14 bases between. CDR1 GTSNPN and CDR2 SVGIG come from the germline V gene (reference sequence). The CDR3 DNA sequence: TGTGCCTGGACCATTGGGGGGTTCGCTTTCTTT. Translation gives CAWTIGGFAFF.

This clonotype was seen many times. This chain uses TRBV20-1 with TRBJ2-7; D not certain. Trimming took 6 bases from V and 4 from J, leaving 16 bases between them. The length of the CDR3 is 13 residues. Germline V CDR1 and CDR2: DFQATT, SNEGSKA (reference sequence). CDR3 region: CSAKTNSGYEQYF. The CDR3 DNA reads TGCAGTGCCAAAACTAACAGTGGATACGAGCAGTACTTC.

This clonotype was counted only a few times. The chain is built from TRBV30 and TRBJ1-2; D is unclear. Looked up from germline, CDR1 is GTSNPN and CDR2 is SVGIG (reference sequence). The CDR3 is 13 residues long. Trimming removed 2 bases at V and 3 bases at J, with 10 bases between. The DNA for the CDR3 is TGTGCCTGGAGTAAAGACCCCCACTATGGCTACACCTTC. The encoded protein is CAWSKDPHYGYTF.

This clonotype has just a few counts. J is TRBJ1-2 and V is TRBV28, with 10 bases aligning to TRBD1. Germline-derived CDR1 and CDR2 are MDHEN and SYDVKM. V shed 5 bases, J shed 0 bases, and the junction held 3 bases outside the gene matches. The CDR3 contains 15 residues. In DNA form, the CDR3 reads TGTGCCAGCAGTGCCGGGACAGGGGCTAACTATGGCTACACCTTC. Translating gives CASSAGTGANYGYTF.

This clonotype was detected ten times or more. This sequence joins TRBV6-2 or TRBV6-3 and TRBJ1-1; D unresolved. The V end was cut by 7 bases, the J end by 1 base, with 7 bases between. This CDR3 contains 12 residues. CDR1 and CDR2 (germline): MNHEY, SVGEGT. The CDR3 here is CASKRQNTEAFF. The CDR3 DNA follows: TGTGCCAGCAAAAGACAGAACACTGAAGCTTTCTTT.

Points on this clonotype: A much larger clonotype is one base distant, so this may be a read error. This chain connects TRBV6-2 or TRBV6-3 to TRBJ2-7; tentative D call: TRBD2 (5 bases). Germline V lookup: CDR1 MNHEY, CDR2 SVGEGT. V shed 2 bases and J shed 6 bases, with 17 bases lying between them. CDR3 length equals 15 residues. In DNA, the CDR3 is TGTGCCAGCAGTTACGCTACGCGGGCCACCTGCGAGCAGTACTTC. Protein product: CASSYATRATCEQYF.

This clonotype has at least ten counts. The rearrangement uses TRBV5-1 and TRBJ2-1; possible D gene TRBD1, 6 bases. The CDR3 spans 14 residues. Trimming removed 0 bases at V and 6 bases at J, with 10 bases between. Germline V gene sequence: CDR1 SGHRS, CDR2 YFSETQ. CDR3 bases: TGCGCCAGCAGCTTGGCGGACAGACCCAATGAGCAGTTCTTC. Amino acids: CASSLADRPNEQFF.

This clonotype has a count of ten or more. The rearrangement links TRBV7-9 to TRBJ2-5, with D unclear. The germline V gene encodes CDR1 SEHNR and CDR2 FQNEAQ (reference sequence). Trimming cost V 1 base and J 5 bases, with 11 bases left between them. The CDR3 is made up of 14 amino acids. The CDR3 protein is CASSLGLASETQYF. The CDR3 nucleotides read TGTGCCAGCAGCTTAGGCTTGGCGTCGGAGACCCAGTACTTC.

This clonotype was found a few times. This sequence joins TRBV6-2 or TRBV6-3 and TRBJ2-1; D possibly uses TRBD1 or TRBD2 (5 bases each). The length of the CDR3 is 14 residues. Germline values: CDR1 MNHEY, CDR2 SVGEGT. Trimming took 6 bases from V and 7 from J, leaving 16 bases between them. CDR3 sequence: CASSRGTQGNEQFF. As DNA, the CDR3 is TGTGCCAGCAGCCGGGGTACCCAGGGTAATGAGCAGTTCTTC.

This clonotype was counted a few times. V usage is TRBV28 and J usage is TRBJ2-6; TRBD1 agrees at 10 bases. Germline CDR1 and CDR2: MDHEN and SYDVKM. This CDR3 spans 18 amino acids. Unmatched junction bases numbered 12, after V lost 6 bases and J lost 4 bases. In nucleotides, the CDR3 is TGTGCCAGCAGGCCTCAGACAGGGGGCGGGAGAGGGGCCAACGTCCTGACTTTC. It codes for CASRPQTGGGRGANVLTF.

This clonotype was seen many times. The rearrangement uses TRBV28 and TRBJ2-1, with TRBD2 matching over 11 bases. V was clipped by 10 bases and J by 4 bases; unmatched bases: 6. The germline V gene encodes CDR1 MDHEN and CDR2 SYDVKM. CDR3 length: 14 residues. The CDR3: CATLTSGSYNEQFF. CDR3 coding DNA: TGTGCCACCTTAACTAGCGGGAGTTACAATGAGCAGTTCTTC.

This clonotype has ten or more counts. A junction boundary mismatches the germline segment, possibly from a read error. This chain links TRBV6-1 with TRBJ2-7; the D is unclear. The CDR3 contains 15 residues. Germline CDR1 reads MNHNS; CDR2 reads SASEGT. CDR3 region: CASRESARRSYELYF. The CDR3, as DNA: TGTGCCAGCAGAGAAAGCGCCCGTAGGTCCTACGAGCTGTACTTC.

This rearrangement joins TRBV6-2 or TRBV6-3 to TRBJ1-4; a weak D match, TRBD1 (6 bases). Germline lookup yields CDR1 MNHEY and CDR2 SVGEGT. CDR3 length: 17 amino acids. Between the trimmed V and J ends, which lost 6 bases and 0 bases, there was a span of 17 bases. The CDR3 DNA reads TGTGCCAGCAGCTCACCGGGGGCGAGGGCAACTAATGAAAAACTGTTTTTT. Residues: CASSSPGARATNEKLFF.